The clone carrying this TCR beta chain was recorded a few times. Other DNA sequences in this specimen translate into the identical CDR3. TCR beta chains were sequenced at survey level with immunoSEQ. TCRdb's copy holds only in-frame clones and misses some; the assay was immunoSEQ multiplex PCR. This sample has roughly 68,000 clones, with 93% found just once. The germline V gene has CDR1 KGHSH and CDR2 LQKENI. CDR3 size: 12 residues. Trimming took 6 bases from V and 0 from J, leaving 6 bases between them. The TCR sequence derives from a man in his forties with rheumatoid arthritis. Sequenced input: PBMCs. The J gene is TRBJ2-7, the V gene TRBV18; D is undetermined. The CDR3 spells CASSPSSYEQYF. In nucleotides, the CDR3 is TGTGCCAGCTCGCCTAGCTCCTACGAGCAGTACTTC.